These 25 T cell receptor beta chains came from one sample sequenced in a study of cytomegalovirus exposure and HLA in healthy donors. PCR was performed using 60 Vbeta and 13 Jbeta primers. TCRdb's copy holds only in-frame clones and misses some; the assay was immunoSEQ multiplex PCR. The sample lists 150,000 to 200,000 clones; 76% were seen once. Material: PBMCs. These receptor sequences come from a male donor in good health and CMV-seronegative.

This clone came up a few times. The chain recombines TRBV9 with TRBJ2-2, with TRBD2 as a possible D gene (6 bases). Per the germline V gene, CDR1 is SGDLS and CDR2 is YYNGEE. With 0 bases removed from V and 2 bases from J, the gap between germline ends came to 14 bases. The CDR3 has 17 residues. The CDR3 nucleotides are TGTGCCAGCAGCGTAGGCTCTAGCGTCCGAAACACCGGGGAGCTGTTTTTT. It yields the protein CASSVGSSVRNTGELFF.

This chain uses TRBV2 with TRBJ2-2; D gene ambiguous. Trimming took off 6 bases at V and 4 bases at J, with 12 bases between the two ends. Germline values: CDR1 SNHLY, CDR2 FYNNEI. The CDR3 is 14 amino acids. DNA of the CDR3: TGTGCCAGCAGAGCACCCTTATTCACCGGGGAGCTGTTTTTT. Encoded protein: CASRAPLFTGELFF.

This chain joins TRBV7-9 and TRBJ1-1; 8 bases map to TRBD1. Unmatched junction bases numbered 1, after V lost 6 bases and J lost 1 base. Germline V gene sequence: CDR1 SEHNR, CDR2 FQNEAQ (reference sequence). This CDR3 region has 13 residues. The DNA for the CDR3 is TGTGCCAGCAGGGGGACAGGGAACACTGAAGCTTTCTTT. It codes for CASRGTGNTEAFF.

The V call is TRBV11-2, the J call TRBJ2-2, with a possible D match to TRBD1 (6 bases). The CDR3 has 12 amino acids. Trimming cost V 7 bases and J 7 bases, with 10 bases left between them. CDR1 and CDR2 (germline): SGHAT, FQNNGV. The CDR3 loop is CASNSGVGELFF. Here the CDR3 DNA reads TGTGCCAGCAACTCAGGGGTCGGGGAGCTGTTTTTT.

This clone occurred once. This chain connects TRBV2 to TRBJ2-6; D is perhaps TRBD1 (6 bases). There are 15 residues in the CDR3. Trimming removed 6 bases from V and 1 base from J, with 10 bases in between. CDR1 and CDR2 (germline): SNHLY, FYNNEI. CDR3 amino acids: CASSADRSGANVLTF. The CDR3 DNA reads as TGTGCCAGCAGCGCGGACAGATCTGGGGCCAACGTCCTGACTTTC.

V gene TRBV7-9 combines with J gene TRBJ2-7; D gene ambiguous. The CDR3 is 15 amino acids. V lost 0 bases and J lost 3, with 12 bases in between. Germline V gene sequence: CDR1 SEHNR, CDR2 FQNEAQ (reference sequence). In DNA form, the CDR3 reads TGTGCCAGCAGCTTAGCGCGGCTAGTCGGCTACGAGCAGTACTTC. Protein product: CASSLARLVGYEQYF.

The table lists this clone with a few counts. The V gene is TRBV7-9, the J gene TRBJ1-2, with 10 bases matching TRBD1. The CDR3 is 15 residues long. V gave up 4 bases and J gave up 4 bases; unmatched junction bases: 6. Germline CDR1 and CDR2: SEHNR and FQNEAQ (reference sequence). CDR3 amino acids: CASSSGTGAIYGYTF. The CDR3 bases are TGTGCCAGCAGCTCCGGGACAGGGGCTATCTATGGCTACACCTTC.

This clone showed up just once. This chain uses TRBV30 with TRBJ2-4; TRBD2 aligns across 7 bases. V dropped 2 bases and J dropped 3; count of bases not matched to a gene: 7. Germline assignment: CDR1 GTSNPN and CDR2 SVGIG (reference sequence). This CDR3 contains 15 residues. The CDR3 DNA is TGTGCCTGGAGTTTGGGAGGGAGAAACAAAAACATTCAGTACTTC. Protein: CAWSLGGRNKNIQYF. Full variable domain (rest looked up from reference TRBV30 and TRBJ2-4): SQTIHQWPATLVQPVGSPLSLECTVEGTSNPNLYWYRQAAGRGLQLLFYSVGIGQISSEVPQNLSASRPQDRQFILSSKKLLLSDSGFYLCAWSLGGRNKNIQYFGAGTRLSVL.

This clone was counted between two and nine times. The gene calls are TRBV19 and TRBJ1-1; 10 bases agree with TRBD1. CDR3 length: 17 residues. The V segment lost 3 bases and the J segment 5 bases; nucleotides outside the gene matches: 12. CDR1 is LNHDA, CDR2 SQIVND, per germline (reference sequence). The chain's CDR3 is CASSIGEPWTGGTEAFF. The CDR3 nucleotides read TGTGCCAGTAGTATTGGGGAACCCTGGACAGGGGGGACTGAAGCTTTCTTT.

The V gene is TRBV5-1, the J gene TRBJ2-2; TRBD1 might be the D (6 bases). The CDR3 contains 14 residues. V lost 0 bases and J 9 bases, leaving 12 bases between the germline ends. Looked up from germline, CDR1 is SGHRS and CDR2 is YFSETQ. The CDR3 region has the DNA TGCGCCAGCAGCTTGGAAGGCAGGGGCAGGGAGCTGTTTTTT. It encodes CASSLEGRGRELFF.

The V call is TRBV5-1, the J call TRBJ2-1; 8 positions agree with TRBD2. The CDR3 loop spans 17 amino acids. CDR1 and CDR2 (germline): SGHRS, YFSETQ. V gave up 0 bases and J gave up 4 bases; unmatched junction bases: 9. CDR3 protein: CASSLVLAGGPYNEQFF. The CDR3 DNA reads TGCGCCAGCAGCTTGGTTCTTGCGGGGGGACCATACAATGAGCAGTTCTTC.

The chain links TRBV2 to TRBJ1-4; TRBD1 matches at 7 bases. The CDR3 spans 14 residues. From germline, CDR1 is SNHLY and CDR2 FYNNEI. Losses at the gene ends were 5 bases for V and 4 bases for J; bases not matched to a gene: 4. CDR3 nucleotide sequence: TGTGCCAGCAGTAGACAGGGCAGTAATGAAAAACTGTTTTTT. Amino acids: CASSRQGSNEKLFF.

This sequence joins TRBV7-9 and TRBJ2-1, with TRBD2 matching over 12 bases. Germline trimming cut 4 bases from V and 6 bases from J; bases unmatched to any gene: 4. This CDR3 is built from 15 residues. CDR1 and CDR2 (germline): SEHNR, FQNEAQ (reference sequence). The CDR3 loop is CASSSRLAGANEQFF. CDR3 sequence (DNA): TGTGCCAGCAGCTCCCGACTAGCGGGAGCCAATGAGCAGTTCTTC.

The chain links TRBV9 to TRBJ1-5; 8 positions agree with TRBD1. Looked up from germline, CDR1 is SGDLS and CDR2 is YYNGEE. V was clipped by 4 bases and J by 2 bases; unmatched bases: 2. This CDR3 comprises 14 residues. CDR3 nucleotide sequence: TGTGCCAGCAGCCCGGGACAGGGCAATCAGCCCCAGCATTTT. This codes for CASSPGQGNQPQHF.

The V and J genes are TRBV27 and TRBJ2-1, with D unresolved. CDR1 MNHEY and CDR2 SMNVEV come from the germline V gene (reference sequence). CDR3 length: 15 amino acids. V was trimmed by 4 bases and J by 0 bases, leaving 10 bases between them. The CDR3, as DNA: TGTGCCAGCAGTTCCCCTCACTACTCCTACAATGAGCAGTTCTTC. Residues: CASSSPHYSYNEQFF.

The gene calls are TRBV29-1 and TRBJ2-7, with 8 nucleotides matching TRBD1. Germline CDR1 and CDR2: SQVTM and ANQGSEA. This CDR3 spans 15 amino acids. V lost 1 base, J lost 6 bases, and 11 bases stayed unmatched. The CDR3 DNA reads TGCAGCGTTGAAGCCCCGGACAGGGAGAGTGGCGAGCAGTACTTC. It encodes CSVEAPDRESGEQYF.

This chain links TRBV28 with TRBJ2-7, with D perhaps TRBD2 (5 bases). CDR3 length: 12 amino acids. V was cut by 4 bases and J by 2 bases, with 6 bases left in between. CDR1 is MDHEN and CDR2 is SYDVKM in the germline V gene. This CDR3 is CASSWEPYEQYF. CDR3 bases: TGTGCCAGCAGTTGGGAGCCCTACGAGCAGTACTTC.

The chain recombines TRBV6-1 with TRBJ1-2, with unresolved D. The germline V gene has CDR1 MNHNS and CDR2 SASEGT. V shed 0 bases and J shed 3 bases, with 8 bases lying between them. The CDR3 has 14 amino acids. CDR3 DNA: TGTGCCAGCAGTGAAGCACAGAAATACTATGGCTACACCTTC. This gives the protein CASSEAQKYYGYTF.

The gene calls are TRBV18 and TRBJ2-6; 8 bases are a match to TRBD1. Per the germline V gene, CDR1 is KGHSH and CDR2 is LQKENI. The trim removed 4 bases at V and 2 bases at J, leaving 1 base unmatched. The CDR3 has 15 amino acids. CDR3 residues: CASSLDRAGANVLTF. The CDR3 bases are TGTGCCAGCTCACTGGACAGGGCTGGGGCCAACGTCCTGACTTTC.

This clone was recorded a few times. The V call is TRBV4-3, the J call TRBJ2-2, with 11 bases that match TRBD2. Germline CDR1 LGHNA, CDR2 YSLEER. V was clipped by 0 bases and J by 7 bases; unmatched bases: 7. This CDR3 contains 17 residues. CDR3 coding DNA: TGCGCCAGCAGCCAAGATACTAGCGGGAGTGGTGTCGGGGAGCTGTTTTTT. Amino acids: CASSQDTSGSGVGELFF.

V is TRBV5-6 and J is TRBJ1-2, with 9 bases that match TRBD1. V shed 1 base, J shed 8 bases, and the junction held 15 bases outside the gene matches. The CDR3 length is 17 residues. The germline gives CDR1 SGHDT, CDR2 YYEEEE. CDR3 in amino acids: CASSLSLGIQGARGYTF. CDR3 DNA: TGTGCCAGCAGCTTGAGCCTAGGTATACAGGGGGCTCGCGGCTACACCTTC.

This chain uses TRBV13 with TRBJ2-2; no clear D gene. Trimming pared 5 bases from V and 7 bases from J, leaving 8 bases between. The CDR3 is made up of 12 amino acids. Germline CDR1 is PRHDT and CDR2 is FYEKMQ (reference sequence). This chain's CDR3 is CASSNPSGELFF. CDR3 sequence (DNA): TGTGCCAGCAGCAACCCCAGCGGGGAGCTGTTTTTT.

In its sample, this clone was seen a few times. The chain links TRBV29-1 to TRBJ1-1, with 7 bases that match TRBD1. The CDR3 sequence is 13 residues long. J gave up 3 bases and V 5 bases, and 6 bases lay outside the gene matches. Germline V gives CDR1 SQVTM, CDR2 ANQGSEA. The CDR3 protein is CSVRRGRDTEAFF. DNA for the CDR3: TGCAGCGTTCGAAGGGGGCGGGACACTGAAGCTTTCTTT.

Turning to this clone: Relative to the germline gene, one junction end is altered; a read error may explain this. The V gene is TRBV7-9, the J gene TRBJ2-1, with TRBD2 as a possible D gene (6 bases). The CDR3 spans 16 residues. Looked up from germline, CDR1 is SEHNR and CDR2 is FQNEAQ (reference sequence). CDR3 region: CSSSSPTRWGTNEQFF. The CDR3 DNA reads TGTTCCAGCAGCTCGCCGACTAGATGGGGGACCAATGAGCAGTTCTTC.

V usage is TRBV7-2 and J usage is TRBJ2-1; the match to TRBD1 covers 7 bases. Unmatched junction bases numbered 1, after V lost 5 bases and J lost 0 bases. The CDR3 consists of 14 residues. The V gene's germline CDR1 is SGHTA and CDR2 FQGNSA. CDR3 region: CASSPGGSYNEQFF. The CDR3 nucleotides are TGTGCCAGCAGCCCAGGGGGCTCCTACAATGAGCAGTTCTTC.